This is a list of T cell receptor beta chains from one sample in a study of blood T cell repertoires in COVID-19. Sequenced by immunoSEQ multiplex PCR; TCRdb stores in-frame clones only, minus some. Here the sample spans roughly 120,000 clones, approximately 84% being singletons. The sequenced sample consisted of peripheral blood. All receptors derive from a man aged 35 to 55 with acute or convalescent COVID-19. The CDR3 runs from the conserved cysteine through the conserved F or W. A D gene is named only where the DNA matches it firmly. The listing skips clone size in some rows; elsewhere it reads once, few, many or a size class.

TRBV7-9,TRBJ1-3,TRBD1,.,TGTGCCAGCAGCTTAGGTGGGACAGGAGCTGGAAACACCATATATTTT,CASSLGGTGAGNTIYF
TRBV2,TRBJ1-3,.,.,TGTGCCAGCACCGGGGGGACTTCCCGCTCTGGAAACACCATATATTTT,CASTGGTSRSGNTIYF
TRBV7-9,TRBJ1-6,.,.,TGTGCCAGCAGCTTCGGTACCAGCGTAGGTAATTCACCCCTCCACTTT,CASSFGTSVGNSPLHF
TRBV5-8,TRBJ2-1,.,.,TGTGCCAGCAGCCCTAGCTCCTACAATGAGCAGTTCTTC,CASSPSSYNEQFF
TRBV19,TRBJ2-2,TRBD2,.,TGTGCCAGTAGTATATGGAGCGGGGGGTCGTCCGGGGAGCTGTTTTTT,CASSIWSGGSSGELFF
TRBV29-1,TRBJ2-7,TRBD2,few,TGCAGCGTGACTAGCGGGGGTCGAACCTACGAGCAGTACTTC,CSVTSGGRTYEQYF
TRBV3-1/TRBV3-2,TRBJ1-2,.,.,TGTGCCAGCAGCCAAGAACCCCTCTCAGGGTTCTATGGCTACACCTTC,CASSQEPLSGFYGYTF
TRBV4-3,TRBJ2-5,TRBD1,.,TGCGCCAGCAGCCAGGATACGACAGGGTATCAAGAGACCCAGTACTTC,CASSQDTTGYQETQYF
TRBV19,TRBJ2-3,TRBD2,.,TGTGCCAGTAGTGCCCTCGGGCTAGCGGGGGACACAGATACGCAGTATTTT,CASSALGLAGDTDTQYF
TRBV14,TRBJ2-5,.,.,TGTGCCAGCAGCCAAGCTGACTACTTCCAAGAGACCCAGTACTTC,CASSQADYFQETQYF
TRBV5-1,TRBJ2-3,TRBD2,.,TGCGCCAGCAGCTTGCCACTAGCGGGGGGGCTAGATACGCAGTATTTT,CASSLPLAGGLDTQYF
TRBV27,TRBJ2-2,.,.,TGTGCCAGCAGTGTGGACACATTGAACACCGGGGAGCTGTTTTTT,CASSVDTLNTGELFF
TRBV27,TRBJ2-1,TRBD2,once,TGTGCCAGCAGTCTCCGATCGGCTAGCGGGAGGGACGCCTACAATGAGCAGTTCTTC,CASSLRSASGRDAYNEQFF
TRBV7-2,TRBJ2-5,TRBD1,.,TGTGCCAGCAGCTTCCACGGACAGGAGAGACAAGAGACCCAGTACTTC,CASSFHGQERQETQYF
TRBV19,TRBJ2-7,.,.,TGTGCCAGTAGTCCGGGACACCCTTACGAGCAGTACTTC,CASSPGHPYEQYF
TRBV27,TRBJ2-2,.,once,TGTGCCAGCAGTTTAGGAGGTAGCCGCACCGGGGAGCTGTTTTTT,CASSLGGSRTGELFF
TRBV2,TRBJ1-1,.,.,TGTGCCAGCAGTGAGGGCAGATTGAACACTGAAGCTTTCTTT,CASSEGRLNTEAFF
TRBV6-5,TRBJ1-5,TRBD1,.,TGTGCCAGCAGGCCGGGAAGGGGGCGCAATCAGCCCCAGCATTTT,CASRPGRGRNQPQHF
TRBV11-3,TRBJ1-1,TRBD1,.,TGTGCCAGCAGCTCCACAGGGGTGAACACTGAAGCTTTCTTT,CASSSTGVNTEAFF
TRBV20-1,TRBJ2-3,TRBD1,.,TGCAGTGCCAGTAGGGGGCAACCCACAGATACGCAGTATTTT,CSASRGQPTDTQYF
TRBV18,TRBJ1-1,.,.,TGTGCCAGCTCACTTTCCGACACGAACACTGAAGCTTTCTTT,CASSLSDTNTEAFF
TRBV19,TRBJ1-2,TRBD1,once,TGTGCCAGTAGCCTCGCCCGGACAGGGGGTATTACTAACTATGGCTACACCTTC,CASSLARTGGITNYGYTF
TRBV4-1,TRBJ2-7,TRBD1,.,TGCGCCAGCAGCCAAGAAAGGGACAGGGTGCACGAGCAGTACTTC,CASSQERDRVHEQYF